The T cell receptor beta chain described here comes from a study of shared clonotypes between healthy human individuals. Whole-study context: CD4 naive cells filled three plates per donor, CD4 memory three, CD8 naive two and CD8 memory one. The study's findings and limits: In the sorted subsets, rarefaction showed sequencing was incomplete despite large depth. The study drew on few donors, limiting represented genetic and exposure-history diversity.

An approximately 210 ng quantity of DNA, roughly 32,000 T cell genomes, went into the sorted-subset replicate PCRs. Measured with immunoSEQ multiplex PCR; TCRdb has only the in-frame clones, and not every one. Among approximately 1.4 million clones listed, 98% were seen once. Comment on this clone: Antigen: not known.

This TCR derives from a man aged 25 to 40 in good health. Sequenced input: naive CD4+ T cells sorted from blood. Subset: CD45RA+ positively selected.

The CDR3 nucleotides read TGCGCCAGCAGCCAAAAAGGGGCAACTGGGGGGGGCGAAAAACTGTTTTTT. It encodes CASSQKGATGGGEKLFF. The chain joins TRBV4-1 to TRBJ1-4; D might be TRBD1 (6 bases). The germline V gene encodes CDR1 MGHRA and CDR2 YSYEKL. The length of the CDR3 is 17 residues. The V end was cut by 2 bases, the J end by 8 bases, with 21 bases between.